The 2 T cell receptor beta chains given below trace back to one sample, sequenced in a study of identifying expanded T cells in peripheral blood. Using immunoSEQ multiplex PCR, the repertoire was profiled, and TCRdb retains in-frame clones only, with some absent. The table has tens of thousands of clones, approximately 81% seen once. The sequencing input was blood. The receptors were sampled from a person aged 18 to 70 in good health.

The rearrangement joins TRBV2 to TRBJ2-5; D not resolved. V was cut by 8 bases and J by 5 bases, with 12 bases left in between. The CDR3 runs to 12 residues. Germline loops: CDR1 SNHLY, CDR2 FYNNEI. The DNA for the CDR3 is TGTGCCAGCCTCGCTTTAGGGGAGACCCAGTACTTC. Translation: CASLALGETQYF.

The rearrangement links TRBV2 to TRBJ1-2; TRBD1 matches 8 bases. This CDR3 has 13 residues. The ends lost 5 bases at V and 6 bases at J; junction bases unmatched: 5. Per germline, CDR1 SNHLY and CDR2 FYNNEI. CDR3 nucleotides: TGTGCCAGCAGTCGGGACAGGTTGGATGGCTACACCTTC. Protein sequence: CASSRDRLDGYTF.